Sequencing of this TCR beta chain was carried out in a study of cytomegalovirus exposure and HLA in healthy donors (dated by TCRdb to the late 2010s). Concerning the study at large: According to a later analysis, one platform produced both the roughly 110 validation repertoires and the 620 or so repertoires of the first cohort. The aim of the study was to test whether cataloging public T cell receptors could identify signatures of past pathogen exposure. Along with the 666-subject first cohort, a separate validation cohort of around 110 different subjects was used. To predict cytomegalovirus infection status, the study brought together high-throughput TCR immunosequencing, statistical association of individual TCRs with disease status, and machine learning. Study-wide conclusions, independent of this receptor: A few of the identified cytomegalovirus-associated TCR beta chains were confirmed in vitro to be specific for cytomegalovirus antigens. Across donors, most TCR sequences were observed very rarely, whereas some public TCRs were present in many individuals. Of the cluster scores, roughly 95% were above 0 in a later analysis, which found that TCRs clustered in the first cohort also tended to co-occur in the approximately 130 validation repertoires. The validation cohort had no HLA typing available for a later analysis, so co-occurrence within that cohort was assessed over all 120 repertoires. The study gave a list of about 160 TCR beta chains associated with cytomegalovirus. The authors suggested that the approach could potentially be extended to other disease states and immunological phenotypes. In both the original and validation cohorts, the classifier was reported to diagnose cytomegalovirus status with high specificity and sensitivity.

The donors belonged to the validation cohort of roughly 120 subjects, which was separate from the 666-subject first cohort. As for this clone: Its antigen is unknown. No clone much larger than this one lies a single base away; base qualities are absent.

V is cut back by 3 bases and J by 2 bases, with 4 bases in the junction unmatched. Via the germline V gene (reference sequence), CDR1 is SEHNR and CDR2 FQNEAQ. From the cysteine through the phenylalanine, the CDR3 covers 15 amino acids. CDR3 DNA is the only sequence kept; it has 45 bases, read in frame from the first base. The library came from the immunoSEQ multiplex PCR assay. The authors' pipeline ran thus. A statistical classification framework was built to diagnose cytomegalovirus status from the catalog of TCR beta chain sequences. TCRdb mirrors the immuneACCESS table, restricted to in-frame sequences. Some clones are absent from its copies; in checked studies, under half trace to an unresolved V gene, and the reason for the others is unknown. D and trimming come from the DNA, and the V and J calls and clone size come from that table. The sample table lists around 400,000 clones, 86% of them with a count of one. Of the sample, under 0.9% is held by the ten largest clones.

In this chain, TRBV7-9 is recombined with TRBJ2-7, and TRBD1 aligns with 10 junction nucleotides. The material sequenced was PBMCs. The sequence came from a young woman in good health and CMV-seronegative. The DNA reads as follows: TGTGCCAGCAGCTTGCGGACAGGGGGTGCCTACGAGCAGTACTTC. Its protein is CASSLRTGGAYEQYF.